These 17 T cell receptor beta chains share one sample of origin, sequenced in a study of neurological immune-mediated disorders. In TCRdb, the 5' RACE reads were re-called with MiXCR into one record per CDR3 protein. This table holds 46,000 or so distinct CDR3 sequences, roughly 4.1% found once. The sequenced sample consisted of PBMCs. These receptors originate from an older woman with multiple sclerosis.

This clonotype has ten or more counts. This rearrangement joins TRBV20-1 to TRBJ2-5; a possible D gene is TRBD2 (5 bases). This CDR3 is 14 amino acids long. V was trimmed by 1 base and J by 5 bases, leaving 14 bases between them. The germline gives CDR1 DFQATT, CDR2 SNEGSKA (reference sequence). The CDR3 is CSARARPSPETQYF. The CDR3 bases are TGCAGTGCTAGAGCCAGACCTAGCCCCGAGACCCAGTACTTC.

This clonotype was detected many times. The chain is built from TRBV10-3 and TRBJ2-3, with a tentative D call TRBD2 (5 bases). Trimming removed 3 bases at V and 2 bases at J, with 9 bases between. From germline, CDR1 is ENHRY and CDR2 SYGVKD. The CDR3 covers 14 residues. The DNA of the CDR3 is TGTGCCATCAGTGACGGGGATAACACAGATACGCAGTATTTT. This codes for CAISDGDNTDTQYF.

This clonotype was recorded at least ten times. The chain employs TRBV4-1 and TRBJ1-4; no clear D. V was clipped by 1 base and J by 4 bases, with 10 bases between them. The CDR3 extends over 15 amino acids. CDR1 is MGHRA, CDR2 YSYEKL, per germline. The CDR3, as DNA: TGCGCCAGCAGCCAAGTCGGTCTTAGTAATGAAAAACTGTTTTTT. Its protein is CASSQVGLSNEKLFF.

The rearrangement joins TRBV20-1 to TRBJ2-1; D not resolved. Germline V gives CDR1 DFQATT, CDR2 SNEGSKA (reference sequence). Between the trimmed V and J ends, which lost 5 bases and 0 bases, there was a span of 11 bases. This CDR3 contains 14 residues. The CDR3 DNA is TGCAGTGCTGTTAGCTGGCGCTCCTACAATGAGCAGTTCTTC. Protein: CSAVSWRSYNEQFF.

This clonotype was recorded at least ten times. This chain uses TRBV19 with TRBJ2-1; D gene ambiguous. Germline-derived CDR1 and CDR2 are LNHDA and SQIVND (reference sequence). This CDR3 has 13 amino acids. Trimming stripped 3 bases from V and 9 bases from J, with 12 bases between. The chain's CDR3 is CASSIGLDIEQFF. The CDR3 coding sequence is TGTGCCAGTAGTATCGGCCTAGACATTGAGCAGTTCTTC.

The chain recombines TRBV20-1 with TRBJ2-7; 11 bases are a match to TRBD2. Germline V gives CDR1 DFQATT, CDR2 SNEGSKA (reference sequence). The CDR3 is 15 amino acids. V shed 8 bases, J shed 3 bases, and the junction held 12 bases outside the gene matches. Written as DNA, the CDR3 is TGCAGTCCTCAGAGGGGACTAGCGGAGAGCTACGAGCAGTACGTC. Its protein product is CSPQRGLAESYEQYV.

V gene TRBV7-8 combines with J gene TRBJ2-1; either TRBD1 or TRBD2 may fit D (5 bases each). The germline V and J ends were trimmed by 5 bases and 6 bases, with 23 bases remaining between them. The CDR3 runs 17 residues. The germline CDR1 and CDR2 sequences are SGHVS and FQNEAQ. In nucleotides, the CDR3 is TGTGCCAGCAGCCCCTCCTCCGGGCTCCGGGGCTCCAATGAGCAGTTCTTC. It encodes CASSPSSGLRGSNEQFF.

This clonotype has a count of ten or more. J is TRBJ1-1 and V is TRBV7-3; no clear D gene. The length of the CDR3 is 13 residues. V dropped 4 bases and J dropped 1 base, with 7 bases sitting between them. Germline lookup yields CDR1 SGHTA and CDR2 FQGTGA. CDR3 amino acids: CASSSEENTEAFF. As DNA, the CDR3 is TGTGCCAGCAGCTCCGAGGAGAACACTGAAGCTTTCTTT.

This clonotype was seen repeatedly, ten times or more. J is TRBJ2-7 and V is TRBV20-1; 10 positions match TRBD1. Germline CDR1 and CDR2: DFQATT and SNEGSKA (reference sequence). The CDR3 loop spans 14 amino acids. The V segment lost 5 bases and the J segment 0 bases; nucleotides outside the gene matches: 4. CDR3 amino acids: CSADDRGPSYEQYF. In nucleotides, the CDR3 is TGCAGTGCTGATGACAGGGGGCCCTCCTACGAGCAGTACTTC.

For this clonotype: A read error may be the cause here, since a much bigger clone is one base away. V is TRBV6-5 and J is TRBJ2-5; D is ambiguous. Germline CDR1 reads MNHEY; CDR2 reads SVGAGI. The CDR3 covers 17 residues. V was pared by 5 bases and J by 2 bases, with 21 bases between. CDR3 in amino acids: CASSKGAPYIRQETQYF. For the CDR3, the DNA is TGTGCCAGCAGTAAGGGCGCACCCTACATTCGGCAAGAGACCCAGTACTTC.

In its sample, this clonotype was seen many times. Sequence at one end of the junction differs from germline and may be a read error. This chain links TRBV20-1 with TRBJ2-4; no reliable D call. The CDR3 loop spans 17 amino acids. CDR1 DFQATT and CDR2 SNEGSKA come from the germline V gene (reference sequence). The CDR3 sequence is CSAGEQRTFLAKNIQYF. The CDR3 DNA sequence: TGCAGTGCTGGAGAACAGAGAACCTTCTTAGCCAAAAACATTCAGTACTTC.

This clonotype turned up a few times. This rearrangement joins TRBV5-1 to TRBJ2-5; 13 bases are a match to TRBD2. Germline V lookup: CDR1 SGHRS, CDR2 YFSETQ. V lost 4 bases, J lost 4 bases, and 22 bases stayed unmatched. The CDR3 totals 21 residues. CDR3 in amino acids: CASSRLKPRTSGRFLVETQYF. Written as DNA, the CDR3 is TGCGCCAGCAGCCGCCTAAAACCGAGGACTAGCGGGAGATTCCTGGTAGAGACCCAGTACTTC.

This clonotype showed up just a few times. Here the CDR3 DNA reads TGCAGTGCTAGTCACGGAAAGGGAGTTCAGCCCCAGCATTTT. It is translated as CSASHGKGVQPQHF. The chain joins TRBV20-1 to TRBJ1-5; D remains ambiguous. The ends were cut back, 3 bases at V and 6 bases at J, with 15 bases in the middle. Per germline, CDR1 DFQATT and CDR2 SNEGSKA (reference sequence). This CDR3 has 14 residues.

This clonotype was seen at least ten times. The rearrangement joins TRBV28 to TRBJ2-3; 9 bases match TRBD2. J gave up 3 bases and V 9 bases, and 7 bases lay outside the gene matches. Per the germline V gene, CDR1 is MDHEN and CDR2 is SYDVKM. This CDR3 has 14 amino acids. In DNA, the CDR3 is TGTGCCAGTCAGAGCGGGGGGCGAACAGATACGCAGTATTTT. It yields the protein CASQSGGRTDTQYF.

This chain connects TRBV20-1 to TRBJ2-3, with TRBD2 as a possible D gene (6 bases). The CDR3 runs to 16 residues. V gave up 0 bases and J gave up 4 bases, with 17 bases separating them. The V gene's germline CDR1 is DFQATT and CDR2 SNEGSKA (reference sequence). The CDR3 DNA is TGCAGTGCTAGAGATCTCGGAGGGATAGCACCAGATACGCAGTATTTT. It translates to CSARDLGGIAPDTQYF.

This clonotype was observed a few times. The chain combines TRBV30 with TRBJ1-2; no firm D call. V lost 2 bases, J lost 5 bases, and 21 bases lay in between. The V gene's germline CDR1 is GTSNPN and CDR2 SVGIG (reference sequence). This CDR3 contains 16 residues. CDR3 DNA: TGTGCCTGGAGTTCACCAGAAACCACAGAGTTTTATGGCTACACCTTC. Protein product: CAWSSPETTEFYGYTF.

This clonotype was picked up a small number of times. The V gene is TRBV7-3, the J gene TRBJ2-2; D is ambiguous. Between the trimmed V and J ends, which lost 3 bases and 3 bases, there was a span of 8 bases. Germline V CDR1 and CDR2: SGHTA, FQGTGA. There are 14 residues in the CDR3. The CDR3 loop is CASSLSTDTGELFF. The DNA for the CDR3 is TGTGCCAGCAGCTTGTCCACGGACACCGGGGAGCTGTTTTTT. Drawing the rest from reference TRBV7-3 and TRBJ2-2, the complete variable domain is GAGVSQTPSNKVTEKGKYVELRCDPISGHTALYWYRQSLGQGPEFLIYFQGTGAADDSGLPNDRFFAVRPEGSVSTLKIQRTERGDSAVYLCASSLSTDTGELFFGEGSRLTVL.